This TCR beta chain originates from a study of beta chain features in type 1 diabetes. The V and J ends lost 3 bases and 1 base respectively, with 12 bases between them. Germline CDR1 and CDR2: SGHVS and FQNEAQ. The CDR3 extends over 15 amino acids. Only a few counts were recorded for this clone. Its specificity is unknown. Notes on the study in general: Junctions at VDJ sites from type 1 diabetes patients had fewer insertions and more deletions. Patients and controls would share equally any PCR tilt toward shorter templates. TCRB CDR3s were moderately but significantly shorter in Type 1 diabetes patients in all four CD4+ subsets.

Sorted CD4+ subsets: naive, central memory, regulatory, stem cell-like memory (CD45RO/CCR7/CD25/CD127/CD95/CD27 panel). The investigators reverse transcribed all of the isolated RNA, so they sequenced expressed TCRB transcripts. Method: immunoSEQ multiplex PCR; TCRdb's copy keeps in-frame clones and lacks some. Here the sample spans about 280,000 clones, 15% being singletons. V gene TRBV7-8 combines with J gene TRBJ1-1; D remains unclear. Sequences were obtained from naive CD4+ T cells from blood. The TCR originated in a man aged 18 to 35 with type 1 diabetes. Here the CDR3 reads CASSFLVTGNTEAFF. CDR3 nucleotide sequence: TGTGCCAGCAGCTTTTTGGTGACTGGGAACACTGAAGCTTTCTTT.